This is a list of T cell receptor beta chains from one sample in a study of cytomegalovirus exposure and HLA in healthy donors. Here immunoSEQ multiplex PCR was the method, and the copy in TCRdb shows in-frame clones only, minus some. The profile covers over 95,000 clones, with over 60% appearing a single time and 7.5% to 9% taken by the ten largest. Source material: PBMCs. These receptors originate from a young man in good health and CMV-seropositive. CDR3s include the opening cysteine and the closing phenylalanine or tryptophan. The D gene is left open where the match is weak. Some rows mark clone size as missing; the rest say once, few, many or name a class of expanded clone.

clone size: -
V gene: TRBV6-1
D gene: -
J gene: TRBJ2-3
CDR3 DNA: TGTGCCAGCGGGTCTAGAAGCACAGATACGCAGTATTTT
CDR3 protein: CASGSRSTDTQYF

clone size: few
V gene: TRBV6-5
D gene: -
J gene: TRBJ2-7
CDR3 DNA: TGTGCCAGTAACAGGGACGGGATCCCCTACGAGCAGTACTTC
CDR3 protein: CASNRDGIPYEQYF

clone size: few
V gene: TRBV27
D gene: TRBD1
J gene: TRBJ1-4
CDR3 DNA: TGTGCCAGCAGTTCATGGGACAGGGGGGGAGGAAAACTGTTTTTT
CDR3 protein: CASSSWDRGGGKLFF

clone size: -
V gene: TRBV6-1
D gene: -
J gene: TRBJ1-3
CDR3 DNA: TGTGCCAGCAGTGAAGGCAGACAGCACTCTGGAAACACCATATATTTT
CDR3 protein: CASSEGRQHSGNTIYF

clone size: -
V gene: TRBV15
D gene: -
J gene: TRBJ2-7
CDR3 DNA: TGTGCCACCAGCAGAGGAATGTGGGGCGGCGTCTACGAGCAGTACTTC
CDR3 protein: CATSRGMWGGVYEQYF

clone size: -
V gene: TRBV27
D gene: -
J gene: TRBJ1-5
CDR3 DNA: TGTGCCAGCAGTACTTTGAATCAGCCCCAGCATTTT
CDR3 protein: CASSTLNQPQHF

clone size: few
V gene: TRBV6-4
D gene: TRBD1
J gene: TRBJ1-2
CDR3 DNA: TGTGCCAGCAGTGACTCGGGGACAGGCGGCTACACCTTC
CDR3 protein: CASSDSGTGGYTF

clone size: -
V gene: TRBV6-1
D gene: -
J gene: TRBJ1-2
CDR3 DNA: TGTGCCAGCAGGGAACCCTACTCGGGGGGCTACACCTTC
CDR3 protein: CASREPYSGGYTF

clone size: -
V gene: TRBV28
D gene: TRBD1
J gene: TRBJ1-6
CDR3 DNA: TGTGCCGGACAGGGGAGCTCCTATAATTCACCCCTCCACTTT
CDR3 protein: CAGQGSSYNSPLHF

clone size: -
V gene: TRBV28
D gene: -
J gene: TRBJ2-1
CDR3 DNA: TGTGCCAGCAGTCTTAGCGGTAAAGGCGGGTTCTTC
CDR3 protein: CASSLSGKGGFF

clone size: -
V gene: TRBV9
D gene: -
J gene: TRBJ1-1
CDR3 DNA: TGTGCCAGCAGCGTTAGGGGTTCTGAAGCTTTCTTT
CDR3 protein: CASSVRGSEAFF

clone size: -
V gene: TRBV29-1
D gene: TRBD1
J gene: TRBJ2-3
CDR3 DNA: TGCAGCGTTCAGGGGGCCTCTTTCCTCACAGATACGCAGTATTTT
CDR3 protein: CSVQGASFLTDTQYF

clone size: few
V gene: TRBV5-5
D gene: -
J gene: TRBJ1-1
CDR3 DNA: TGTGCCAGCAGTCTCGATTACATGAACACTGAAGCTTTCTTT
CDR3 protein: CASSLDYMNTEAFF

clone size: -
V gene: TRBV28
D gene: -
J gene: TRBJ2-6
CDR3 DNA: TGTGCCAGCAGTCCCACCCAGATCTCGGGGGCCAACGTCCTGACTTTC
CDR3 protein: CASSPTQISGANVLTF

clone size: -
V gene: TRBV25-1
D gene: -
J gene: TRBJ1-5
CDR3 DNA: TGTGCCAGCAGTGGGACAGCTAATCAGCCCCAGCATTTT
CDR3 protein: CASSGTANQPQHF

clone size: -
V gene: TRBV29-1
D gene: TRBD1
J gene: TRBJ1-2
CDR3 DNA: TGCAGCGGAAGAACAGGGGGTGGCTACACCTTC
CDR3 protein: CSGRTGGGYTF

clone size: few
V gene: TRBV7-2
D gene: TRBD2
J gene: TRBJ2-7
CDR3 DNA: TGTGCCAGCAGCCGGACTAGCGGGGTTCCCTACGAGCAGTACTTC
CDR3 protein: CASSRTSGVPYEQYF

clone size: -
V gene: TRBV18
D gene: TRBD1
J gene: TRBJ1-6
CDR3 DNA: TGTGCCAGCAACGGACAGGGTCGGACTTCACCCCTCCACTTT
CDR3 protein: CASNGQGRTSPLHF